Each of the 30 T cell receptor beta chains below was sequenced from the same sample in a study of OX40 agonist ivuxolimab in advanced cancers. TCRdb keeps only in-frame clones here, not all; method: immunoSEQ multiplex PCR. The table lists under 80,000 clones, 86% of them singletons. The material was CD4+ or CD8+ T cells sorted from blood, obtained in a trial of the OX40 agonist ivuxolimab. The receptors here all came from an adult with an advanced solid tumor such as melanoma, head and neck, liver or kidney cancer.

The J gene is TRBJ2-7, the V gene TRBV6-5; D is unclear. V was clipped by 0 bases and J by 5 bases, with 11 bases between them. This CDR3 has 14 residues. Germline V gene data show CDR1 as MNHEY and CDR2 as SVGAGI. CDR3 nucleotides: TGTGCCAGCAGTTACTCGTCGGTTGTCCACGAGCAGTACTTC. This translates into CASSYSSVVHEQYF.

This clone has a handful of counts. The chain uses TRBV25-1 and TRBJ1-6, with unresolved D. Germline CDR1 is MGHDK and CDR2 is SYGVNS. CDR3 length equals 13 residues. Trimming removed 8 bases at V and 5 bases at J, with 10 bases between. The CDR3 region is CASRGSHNSPLHF. CDR3 in DNA: TGTGCCAGCCGAGGCAGCCATAATTCACCCCTCCACTTT.

The chain joins TRBV11-3 to TRBJ2-1, with TRBD2 identical over 11 bases. J was trimmed by 2 bases and V by 5 bases; bases with no gene match: 5. The CDR3 is made up of 16 amino acids. CDR1 is SGHNT, CDR2 YENEEA, per germline. The CDR3 protein is CASSHLAGGTYNEQFF. The CDR3 nucleotides are TGTGCCAGCAGCCATCTAGCGGGGGGTACCTACAATGAGCAGTTCTTC.

The chain employs TRBV23-1 and TRBJ1-3; D unclear. TRBV23-1 is annotated as an ORF whose role is uncertain. The CDR3 is 16 residues long. The V end was cut by 6 bases, the J end by 6 bases, with 21 bases between. Here the CDR3 DNA reads TGCGCCAGCAGCCCGAATTTATTGCTCGGGGAAAACACCATATATTTT. This gives the protein CASSPNLLLGENTIYF.

This clone was recorded once. The chain recombines TRBV6-6 with TRBJ2-3; D uncertain. Trimming shortened V by 0 bases and J by 4 bases, and 11 bases separated the two germline ends. CDR1 and CDR2 from the germline V gene are MNHNY and SVGAGI (reference sequence). The CDR3 consists of 15 residues. The CDR3 here is CASSYSVTIADTQYF. CDR3 nucleotides: TGTGCCAGCAGTTACTCGGTAACCATCGCAGATACGCAGTATTTT.

This clone came up once. The chain employs TRBV27 and TRBJ1-2; a weak D match, TRBD1 (5 bases). The CDR3 has 20 amino acids. V gave up 1 base and J gave up 10 bases, with 34 bases separating them. Germline V gene lookup returns CDR1 MNHEY and CDR2 SMNVEV (reference sequence). The CDR3 loop is CASSLYGGAVNRLLTMAYTF. The CDR3 DNA reads as TGTGCCAGCAGTTTATACGGAGGGGCGGTGAACAGGCTCTTAACTATGGCCTACACCTTC.

The chain joins TRBV25-1 to TRBJ1-5; D remains ambiguous. Deletions cut 4 bases from V and 4 bases from J, with 8 bases between. The length of the CDR3 is 13 residues. In germline, CDR1 is MGHDK, CDR2 SYGVNS. Written as DNA, the CDR3 is TGTGCCAGCAGTGCGGGAGATAATCAGCCCCAGCATTTT. Protein product: CASSAGDNQPQHF. Together with reference TRBV25-1 and TRBJ1-5, the CDR3 gives the full variable domain: EADIYQTPRYLVIGTGKKITLECSQTMGHDKMYWYQQDPGMELHLIHYSYGVNSTEKGDLSSESTVSRIRTEHFPLTLESARPSHTSQYLCASSAGDNQPQHFGDGTRLSIL.

The chain has TRBV2 and TRBJ2-5, with 7 positions matching TRBD1. Trimming removed 9 bases from V and 10 bases from J; junction bases left unmatched: 14. CDR1 and CDR2 (germline): SNHLY, FYNNEI. The CDR3 has 13 amino acids. CDR3 in amino acids: CASRKEQGSDQYF. The CDR3 DNA follows: TGTGCCAGTCGTAAAGAACAGGGGTCGGACCAGTACTTC.

This rearrangement joins TRBV9 to TRBJ2-1; 11 nucleotides agree with TRBD2. The trim removed 3 bases at V and 7 bases at J, leaving 9 bases unmatched. The CDR3 covers 16 residues. Germline V gene data show CDR1 as SGDLS and CDR2 as YYNGEE. The CDR3 coding sequence is TGTGCCAGCAGCGCACTAGATAGCGGGAGGGGGAATGAGCAGTTCTTC. This encodes CASSALDSGRGNEQFF.

V and J are TRBV30 and TRBJ1-5; TRBD1 agrees at 10 bases. Trimming removed 1 base from V and 5 bases from J; junction bases left unmatched: 5. This CDR3 has 15 residues. Germline V gene data show CDR1 as GTSNPN and CDR2 as SVGIG (reference sequence). The CDR3 spells CAWSADRGPYQPQHF. For the CDR3, the DNA is TGTGCCTGGAGTGCCGACAGGGGGCCCTATCAGCCCCAGCATTTT.

This clone is a singleton in its sample. V gene TRBV10-3 combines with J gene TRBJ1-1, with D possibly matching TRBD1 (6 bases). CDR3 length equals 13 residues. Germline CDR1 reads ENHRY; CDR2 reads SYGVKD. V was trimmed by 2 bases and J by 4 bases, leaving 8 bases between them. The CDR3 loop is CAISERGGTEAFF. CDR3 coding DNA: TGTGCCATCAGTGAGAGGGGGGGCACTGAAGCTTTCTTT.

The chain carries TRBV11-2 and TRBJ1-1; D is possibly TRBD1 (6 bases). The CDR3 sequence is 16 residues long. CDR1 and CDR2 from the germline V gene are SGHAT and FQNNGV. V lost 5 bases and J 7 bases, leaving 23 bases between the germline ends. The CDR3 sequence: CASSQDQGRVAGEAFF. The CDR3 coding sequence is TGTGCCAGCAGCCAAGATCAGGGGCGTGTGGCGGGTGAAGCTTTCTTT.

The chain combines TRBV7-8 with TRBJ2-4, with D hard to call. This CDR3 spans 17 amino acids. Trimming took off 2 bases at V and 0 bases at J, with 14 bases between the two ends. CDR1 is SGHVS, CDR2 FQNEAQ, per germline. CDR3 sequence: CASSLMRTRLAKNIQYF. CDR3 coding DNA: TGTGCCAGCAGCTTAATGAGAACGCGTTTAGCCAAAAACATTCAGTACTTC.

This chain connects TRBV5-1 to TRBJ2-1; 10 bases align to TRBD2. The germline V gene has CDR1 SGHRS and CDR2 YFSETQ. Germline trimming cut 2 bases from V and 7 bases from J; bases unmatched to any gene: 9. The CDR3 is made up of 16 amino acids. CDR3 bases: TGCGCCAGCAGCTTTCAGTGGACTAGCGGTAGGAATGAGCAGTTCTTC. Its translation: CASSFQWTSGRNEQFF.

This clone was observed once. The rearrangement joins TRBV9 to TRBJ1-4; TRBD1 matches at 9 bases. V was clipped by 2 bases and J by 7 bases; unmatched bases: 6. CDR1 is SGDLS and CDR2 is YYNGEE in the germline V gene. The CDR3 is 15 residues long. The CDR3 region is CASSVDPGQGEKLFF. The CDR3 DNA reads TGTGCCAGCAGCGTGGACCCGGGACAGGGTGAAAAACTGTTTTTT.

The chain couples TRBV2 to TRBJ2-1; D remains ambiguous. The germline V and J ends were trimmed by 5 bases and 1 base, with 6 bases remaining between them. The CDR3 sequence is 13 residues long. From germline, CDR1 is SNHLY and CDR2 FYNNEI. CDR3 bases: TGTGCCAGCAGTCTAGGTTCCTACAATGAGCAGTTCTTC. Its translation: CASSLGSYNEQFF.

This clone was counted only a few times. CDR3 sequence (DNA): TGCGCCAGCAGCTGGACTAGCGGGAGGCCCGTCGGGGAGCTGTTTTTT. This translates into CASSWTSGRPVGELFF. The chain has TRBV5-1 and TRBJ2-2, with TRBD2 matching over 14 bases. Looked up from germline, CDR1 is SGHRS and CDR2 is YFSETQ. The J segment lost 7 bases and the V segment lost 3 bases, leaving 5 bases of the junction unmatched. The length of the CDR3 is 16 residues.

This chain links TRBV7-2 with TRBJ1-4; no clear D gene. V gave up 5 bases and J gave up 7 bases, with 8 bases separating them. From germline, CDR1 is SGHTA and CDR2 FQGNSA. The CDR3 consists of 12 residues. CDR3 DNA: TGTGCCAGCAGCCACCCCTCTGAAAAACTGTTTTTT. The encoded protein is CASSHPSEKLFF.

This chain's CDR3 is CASSPGTGVAQPQHF. The CDR3 DNA is TGTGCCAGCAGCCCCGGGACAGGGGTAGCTCAGCCCCAGCATTTT. V usage is TRBV7-2 and J usage is TRBJ1-5, with TRBD1 matching over 10 bases. The CDR3 covers 15 residues. CDR1 is SGHTA, CDR2 FQGNSA, per germline. V shed 5 bases and J 6 bases; nucleotides not matched to a gene: 7.

The rearrangement uses TRBV6-5 and TRBJ2-7; the D is unclear. Deletions cut 3 bases from V and 1 base from J, with 10 bases between. CDR1 MNHEY and CDR2 SVGAGI come from the germline V gene. The CDR3 is made up of 14 amino acids. CDR3 sequence reads: CASSYAEWSYEQYF. The CDR3 coding sequence is TGTGCCAGCAGTTATGCAGAATGGTCCTACGAGCAGTACTTC.

The chain employs TRBV6-1 and TRBJ2-2; D is possibly TRBD1 (6 bases). CDR3 length equals 15 residues. The V end lost 6 bases, the J end lost 5 bases, and 16 bases lay between the germline ends. Germline CDR1 is MNHNS and CDR2 is SASEGT. Here the CDR3 reads CASSSDSRRTGELFF. CDR3 DNA sequence: TGTGCCAGCAGCTCGGACAGCAGGCGAACCGGGGAGCTGTTTTTT.

This chain links TRBV30 with TRBJ1-2; perhaps TRBD1 as D (6 bases). Trimming stripped 4 bases from V and 4 bases from J, with 22 bases between. The germline V gene has CDR1 GTSNPN and CDR2 SVGIG (reference sequence). The CDR3 has 16 residues. The CDR3 protein is CAWIRTVRALSYGYTF. The CDR3 DNA reads TGTGCCTGGATCCGGACAGTTCGGGCTTTGAGCTATGGCTACACCTTC.

The chain has TRBV11-1 and TRBJ2-4; D is perhaps TRBD1 or TRBD2 (5 bases each). Trimming stripped 0 bases from V and 7 bases from J, with 13 bases between. In germline, CDR1 is SGHAT, CDR2 FQDESV (reference sequence). This CDR3 spans 15 amino acids. The CDR3 region is CASSLARGEGNIQYF. The CDR3 DNA reads TGTGCCAGCAGCTTAGCGAGGGGTGAGGGGAACATTCAGTACTTC.

The V call is TRBV7-9, the J call TRBJ1-4, with 8 bases fitting TRBD1. The junction had 9 bases not matched to a gene; V was cut back by 5 bases and J by 7 bases. The CDR3 covers 15 residues. Germline V lookup: CDR1 SEHNR, CDR2 FQNEAQ (reference sequence). In DNA form, the CDR3 reads TGTGCCAGCAGCCCCAGGACAGGGCCGGGTGAAAAACTGTTTTTT. Translation: CASSPRTGPGEKLFF.

The chain employs TRBV19 and TRBJ2-5, with unresolved D. The germline V gene encodes CDR1 LNHDA and CDR2 SQIVND (reference sequence). The CDR3 extends over 12 amino acids. V lost 4 bases and J lost 7, with 10 bases in between. The CDR3 DNA is TGTGCCAGTAGTAACCCCGTCGGGACCCAGTACTTC. Translated: CASSNPVGTQYF.

The chain links TRBV2 to TRBJ2-6, with D perhaps TRBD1 or TRBD2 (5 bases each). The CDR3 is 15 residues long. V lost 8 bases to trimming and J lost 0 bases, with 11 bases between them. Germline lookup yields CDR1 SNHLY and CDR2 FYNNEI. In DNA form, the CDR3 reads TGTGCCAGCGAGGCAGGGAGCTCTGGGGCCAACGTCCTGACTTTC. Its translation: CASEAGSSGANVLTF.

The chain links TRBV28 to TRBJ2-3; TRBD1 matches at 9 bases. Germline V gives CDR1 MDHEN, CDR2 SYDVKM. CDR3 size: 16 residues. V was clipped by 4 bases and J by 2 bases; unmatched bases: 7. The CDR3 loop is CASSSAGTGNTDTQYF. DNA of the CDR3: TGTGCCAGCAGTTCCGCCGGGACAGGGAACACAGATACGCAGTATTTT. The variable domain in full, with the rest retrieved from reference TRBV28 and TRBJ2-3, is DVKVTQSSRYLVKRTGEKVFLECVQDMDHENMFWYRQDPGLGLRLIYFSYDVKMKEKGDIPEGYSVSREKKERFSLILESASTNQTSMYLCASSSAGTGNTDTQYFGPGTRLTVL.

V is TRBV6-1 and J is TRBJ2-5; 9 nucleotides line up with TRBD1. The CDR3 has 13 amino acids. The germline V gene encodes CDR1 MNHNS and CDR2 SASEGT. The J segment lost 5 bases and the V segment lost 6 bases, leaving 4 bases of the junction unmatched. The CDR3 DNA follows: TGTGCCAGCAGAAACAGGGGGCTGGAGACCCAGTACTTC. Residues: CASRNRGLETQYF.

This rearrangement joins TRBV27 to TRBJ2-7; 11 bases are a match to TRBD2. This CDR3 is built from 17 residues. After removal of 7 bases from V and 3 bases from J, the junction contained 14 bases not matched to a gene. Germline loops: CDR1 MNHEY, CDR2 SMNVEV (reference sequence). The CDR3, as DNA: TGTGCCAGCACACTCTCGGGACTAGCGGTCCCTGTCTACGAGCAGTACTTC. Translating gives CASTLSGLAVPVYEQYF.

The chain has TRBV5-1 and TRBJ2-1, with D perhaps matching TRBD1 (5 bases). V was clipped by 1 base and J by 4 bases, with 12 bases between them. This CDR3 is 15 amino acids long. Looked up from germline, CDR1 is SGHRS and CDR2 is YFSETQ. DNA for the CDR3: TGCGCCAGCAGCTTGACAGGTAACACTTACAATGAGCAGTTCTTC. It is translated as CASSLTGNTYNEQFF.